This record concerns one T cell receptor beta chain sequence. Its antigen is unknown. Base-call qualities are not available, and no considerably larger clone is one nucleotide away. The collaborating institutions used their own protocols to collect whole blood in K2EDTA tubes. For TCRbeta analysis, collaborator samples were shipped as frozen whole blood, as isolated PBMCs, or as DNA extracted from either sample type. The sample originates from a study of blood T cell repertoires in COVID-19 (dated by TCRdb to about 2020). For the study in its entirety: Collaborator samples came from the United States, Italy and Spain and covered acute and convalescent phases of COVID-19. The dataset comprised deeply sampled blood TCRbeta repertoires from subjects exposed to, actively infected with, or recovered from COVID-19. The sample metadata nearly always contained a de-identified subject ID, COVID-19 status, age in years and sex. The repertoires were released in a freely available public database meant as a resource for research on the immune response to SARS-CoV-2. Samples came from the ongoing ImmuneRACE study (first 160 participants) plus 1,254 subjects from 6 global collaborators. Where available, HLA class I and class II types were obtained from metadata supplied by the sample provider rather than from assay-based typing. The material from the prospective study consisted of cDNA or gDNA derived from T cells, B-cell-depleted T cells, or PBMCs. Here is what the overall study found, with its caveats: The quantity of clinical and demographic metadata differed by source and by participant and was supplied without curation.

TCRbeta CDR3 regions were amplified from genomic DNA using the immunoSEQ Assay, a bias-controlled multiplex PCR. In the paper's pipeline: Nucleated cell counts per sample were estimated from amplification of reference gene primers within the assay. To quantify the absolute abundance of each unique TCRbeta CDR3 rearrangement, sequence reads were collapsed and filtered. For each sample, productive Simpson clonality was calculated as the square root of Simpson's diversity index across productive rearrangements. In TCRdb, the immuneACCESS table is reduced to in-frame sequences with V and J assigned. These tables do not hold every clone; where another copy was compared, an unresolved V gene accounts for under half, and the others remain unexplained. The DNA gave D and trimming, while V, J and clone size come from that table. For this sample the table gives nearly 25,000 clones, of which 70% to 90% were detected only once. The ten largest clonotypes hold about 9.6% of the sample.

CDR1 and CDR2 are read off the germline V gene as MGHRA and YSYEKL. For this chain, trimming is 3 bases at the V end and 9 bases at the J end, and the number of junction bases without a gene match is 15. The CDR3 runs 17 amino acids, cysteine and phenylalanine included. Of the read, only the CDR3 DNA is kept; its 51 bases are in frame from base 1. The chain joins TRBV4-1 to TRBJ2-1, with 9 middle bases fitting TRBD2. The sequence was obtained from a man aged 65 to 79 with acute or convalescent COVID-19. Sequencing was performed on peripheral blood. The CDR3 amino acid sequence is: CASSQVPGGGASGEQFF. The nucleotides are TGCGCCAGCAGCCAGGTCCCGGGCGGGGGGGCTAGCGGTGAGCAGTTCTTC.